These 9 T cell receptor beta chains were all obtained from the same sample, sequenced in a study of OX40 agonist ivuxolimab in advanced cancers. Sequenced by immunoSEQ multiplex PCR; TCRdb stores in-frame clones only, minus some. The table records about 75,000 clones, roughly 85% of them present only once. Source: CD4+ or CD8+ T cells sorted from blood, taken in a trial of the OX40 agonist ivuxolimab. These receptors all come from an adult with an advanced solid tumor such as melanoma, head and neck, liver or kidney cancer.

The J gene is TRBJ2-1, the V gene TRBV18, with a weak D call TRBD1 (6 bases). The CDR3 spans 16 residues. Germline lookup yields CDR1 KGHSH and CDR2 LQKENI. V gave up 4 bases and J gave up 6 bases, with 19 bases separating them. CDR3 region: CASSRSQRDTGNEQFF. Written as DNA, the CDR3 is TGTGCCAGCTCACGCTCCCAAAGGGACACGGGCAATGAGCAGTTCTTC.

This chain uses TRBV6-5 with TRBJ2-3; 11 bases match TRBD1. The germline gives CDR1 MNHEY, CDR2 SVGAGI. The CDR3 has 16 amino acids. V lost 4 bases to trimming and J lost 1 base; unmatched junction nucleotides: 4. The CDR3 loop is CASSWDRGKGTDTQYF. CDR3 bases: TGTGCCAGCAGTTGGGACAGGGGGAAGGGCACAGATACGCAGTATTTT.

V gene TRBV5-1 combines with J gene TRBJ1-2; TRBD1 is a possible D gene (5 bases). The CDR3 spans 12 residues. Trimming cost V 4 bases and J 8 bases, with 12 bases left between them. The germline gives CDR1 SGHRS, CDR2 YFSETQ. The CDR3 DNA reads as TGCGCCAGCAGCCTGTCGACAGCAGGCTACACCTTC. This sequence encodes CASSLSTAGYTF.

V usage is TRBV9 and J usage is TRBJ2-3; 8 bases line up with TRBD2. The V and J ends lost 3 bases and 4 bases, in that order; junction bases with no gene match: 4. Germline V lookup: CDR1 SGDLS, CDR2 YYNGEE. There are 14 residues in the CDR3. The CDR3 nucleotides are TGTGCCAGCAGCGCAACGACTAGCGCAGATACGCAGTATTTT. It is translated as CASSATTSADTQYF. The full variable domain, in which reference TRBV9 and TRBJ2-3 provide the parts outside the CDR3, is DSGVTQTPKHLITATGQRVTLRCSPRSGDLSVYWYQQSLDQGLQFLIQYYNGEERAKGNILERFSAQQFPDLHSELNLSSLELGDSALYFCASSATTSADTQYFGPGTRLTVL.

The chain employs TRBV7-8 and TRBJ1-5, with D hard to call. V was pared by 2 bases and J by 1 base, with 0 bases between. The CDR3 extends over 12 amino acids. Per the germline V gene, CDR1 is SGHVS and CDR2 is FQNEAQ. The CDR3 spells CASSLSNQPQHF. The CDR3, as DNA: TGTGCCAGCAGCTTAAGCAATCAGCCCCAGCATTTT.

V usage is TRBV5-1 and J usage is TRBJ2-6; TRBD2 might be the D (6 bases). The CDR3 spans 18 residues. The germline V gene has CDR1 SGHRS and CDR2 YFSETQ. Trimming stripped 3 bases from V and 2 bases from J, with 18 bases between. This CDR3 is CASSWRGGSSAGANVLTF. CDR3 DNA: TGCGCCAGCAGCTGGAGGGGTGGATCCAGTGCTGGGGCCAACGTCCTGACTTTC.

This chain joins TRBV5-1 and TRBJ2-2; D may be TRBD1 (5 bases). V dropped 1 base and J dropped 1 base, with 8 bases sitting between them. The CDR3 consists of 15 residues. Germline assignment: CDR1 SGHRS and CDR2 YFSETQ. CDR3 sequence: CASSLTGMNTGELFF. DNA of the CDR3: TGCGCCAGCAGCTTGACAGGAATGAACACCGGGGAGCTGTTTTTT.

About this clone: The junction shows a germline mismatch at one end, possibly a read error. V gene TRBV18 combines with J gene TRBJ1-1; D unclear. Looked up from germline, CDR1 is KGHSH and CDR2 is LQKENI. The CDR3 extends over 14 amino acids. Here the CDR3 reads CASSPLQENTEAFF. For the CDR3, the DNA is TGTGCCAGCTCTCCACTCCAGGAGAACACTGAAGCTTTCTTT. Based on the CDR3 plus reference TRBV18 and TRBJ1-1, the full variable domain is NAGVMQNPRHLVRRRGQEARLRCSPMKGHSHVYWYRQLPEEGLKFMVYLQKENIIDESGMPKERFSAEFPKEGPSILRIQQVVRGDSAAYFCASSPLQENTEAFFGQGTRLTVV.

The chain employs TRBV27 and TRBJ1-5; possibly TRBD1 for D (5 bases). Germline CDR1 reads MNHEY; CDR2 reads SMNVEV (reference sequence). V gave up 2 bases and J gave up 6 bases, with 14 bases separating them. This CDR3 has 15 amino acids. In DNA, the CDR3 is TGTGCCAGCAGTTTAGAGTGGGGGGGTGGTCAGCCCCAGCATTTT. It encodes CASSLEWGGGQPQHF.